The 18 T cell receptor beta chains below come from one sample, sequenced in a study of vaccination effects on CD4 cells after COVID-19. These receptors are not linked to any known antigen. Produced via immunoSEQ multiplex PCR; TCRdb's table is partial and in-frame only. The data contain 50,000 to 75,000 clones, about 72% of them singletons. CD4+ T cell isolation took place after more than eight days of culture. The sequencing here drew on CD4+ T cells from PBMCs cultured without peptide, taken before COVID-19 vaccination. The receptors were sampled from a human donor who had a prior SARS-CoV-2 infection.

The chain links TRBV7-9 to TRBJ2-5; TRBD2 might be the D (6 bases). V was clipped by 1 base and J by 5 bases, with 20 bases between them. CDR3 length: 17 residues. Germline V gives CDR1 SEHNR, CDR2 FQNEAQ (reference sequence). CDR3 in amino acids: CASSLGSGGTIGETQYF. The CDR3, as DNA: TGTGCCAGCAGCTTAGGGAGCGGAGGGACGATAGGGGAGACCCAGTACTTC.

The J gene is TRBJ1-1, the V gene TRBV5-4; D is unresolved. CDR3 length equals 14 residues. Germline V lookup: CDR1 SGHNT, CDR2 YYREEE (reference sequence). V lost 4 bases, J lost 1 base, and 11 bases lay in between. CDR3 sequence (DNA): TGTGCCAGCAGCCTCGACGGTGGGAACACTGAAGCTTTCTTT. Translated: CASSLDGGNTEAFF.

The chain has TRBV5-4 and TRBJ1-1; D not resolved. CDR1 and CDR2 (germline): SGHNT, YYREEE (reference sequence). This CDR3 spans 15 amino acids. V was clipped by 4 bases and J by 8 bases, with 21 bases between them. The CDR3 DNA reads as TGTGCCAGCAGCCCTTGGGCCGAACGGAGCTTCGAAGCTTTCTTT. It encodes CASSPWAERSFEAFF.

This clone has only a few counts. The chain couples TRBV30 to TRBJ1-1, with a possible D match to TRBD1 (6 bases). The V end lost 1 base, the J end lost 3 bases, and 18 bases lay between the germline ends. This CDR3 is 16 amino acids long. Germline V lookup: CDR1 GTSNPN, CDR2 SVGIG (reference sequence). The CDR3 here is CAWSALGGGAYTEAFF. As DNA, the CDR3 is TGTGCCTGGAGTGCCCTAGGGGGGGGCGCCTACACTGAAGCTTTCTTT. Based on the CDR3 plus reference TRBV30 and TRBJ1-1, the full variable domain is SQTIHQWPATLVQPVGSPLSLECTVEGTSNPNLYWYRQAAGRGLQLLFYSVGIGQISSEVPQNLSASRPQDRQFILSSKKLLLSDSGFYLCAWSALGGGAYTEAFFGQGTRLTVV.

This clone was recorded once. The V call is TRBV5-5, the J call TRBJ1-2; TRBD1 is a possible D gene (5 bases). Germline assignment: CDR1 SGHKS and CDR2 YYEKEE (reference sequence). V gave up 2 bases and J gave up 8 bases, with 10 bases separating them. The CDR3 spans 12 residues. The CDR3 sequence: CASSFRVTGYTF. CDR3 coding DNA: TGTGCCAGCAGCTTCAGGGTGACCGGCTACACCTTC.

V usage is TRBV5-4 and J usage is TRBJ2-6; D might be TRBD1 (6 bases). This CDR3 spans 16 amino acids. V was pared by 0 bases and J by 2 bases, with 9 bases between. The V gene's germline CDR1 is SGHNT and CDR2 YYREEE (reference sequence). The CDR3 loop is CASSLAGAAGANVLTF. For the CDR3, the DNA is TGTGCCAGCAGCTTGGCAGGGGCGGCTGGGGCCAACGTCCTGACTTTC.

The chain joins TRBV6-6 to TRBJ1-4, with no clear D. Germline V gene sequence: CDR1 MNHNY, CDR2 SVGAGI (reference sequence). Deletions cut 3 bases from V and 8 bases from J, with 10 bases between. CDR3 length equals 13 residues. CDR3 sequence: CASSYASREKLFF. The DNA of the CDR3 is TGTGCCAGCAGTTATGCCAGTCGGGAAAAACTGTTTTTT.

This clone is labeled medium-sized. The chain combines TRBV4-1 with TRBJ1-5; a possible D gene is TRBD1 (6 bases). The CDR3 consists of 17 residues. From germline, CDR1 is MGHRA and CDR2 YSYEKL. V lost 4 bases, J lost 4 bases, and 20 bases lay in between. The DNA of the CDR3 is TGCGCCAGCAGCCTGCGAACAGGGAACCTTAGGAATCAGCCCCAGCATTTT. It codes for CASSLRTGNLRNQPQHF.

CDR3 amino acids: CASSLQEHSPLHF. CDR3 nucleotide sequence: TGCGCCAGCAGCTTACAGGAGCATTCACCCCTCCACTTT. The chain is built from TRBV5-1 and TRBJ1-6, with D tentatively TRBD1 (5 bases). Germline V gene data show CDR1 as SGHRS and CDR2 as YFSETQ. The CDR3 spans 13 residues. Trimming cost V 2 bases and J 8 bases, with 8 bases left between them.

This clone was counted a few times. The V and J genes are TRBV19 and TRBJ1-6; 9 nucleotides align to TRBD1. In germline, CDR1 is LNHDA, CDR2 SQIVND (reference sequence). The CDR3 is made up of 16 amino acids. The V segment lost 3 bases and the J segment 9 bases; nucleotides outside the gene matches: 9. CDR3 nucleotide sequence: TGTGCCAGTAGTATCAGACAGGGGGTGGACGGTTCACCCCTCCACTTT. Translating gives CASSIRQGVDGSPLHF.

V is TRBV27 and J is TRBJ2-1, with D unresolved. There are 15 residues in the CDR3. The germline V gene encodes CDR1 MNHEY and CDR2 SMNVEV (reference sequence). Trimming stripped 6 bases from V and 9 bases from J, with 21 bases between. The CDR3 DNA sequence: TGTGCCAGCAGCCATTTTGAAGGAAGAACGGGTGAGCAGTTCTTC. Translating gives CASSHFEGRTGEQFF.

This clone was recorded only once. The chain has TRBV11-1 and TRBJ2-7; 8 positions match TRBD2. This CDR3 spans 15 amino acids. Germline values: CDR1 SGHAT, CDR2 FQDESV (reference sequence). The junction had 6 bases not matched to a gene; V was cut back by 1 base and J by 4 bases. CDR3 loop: CASSLELAVSYEQYF. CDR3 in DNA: TGTGCCAGCAGCTTAGAACTAGCGGTGAGTTACGAGCAGTACTTC.

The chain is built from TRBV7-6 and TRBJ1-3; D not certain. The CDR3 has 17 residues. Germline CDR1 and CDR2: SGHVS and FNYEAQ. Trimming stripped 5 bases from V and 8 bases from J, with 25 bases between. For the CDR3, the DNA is TGTGCCAGCAGCCTATCCCCCCCGGGAGGCGGAGGTGACACCATATATTTT. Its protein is CASSLSPPGGGGDTIYF.

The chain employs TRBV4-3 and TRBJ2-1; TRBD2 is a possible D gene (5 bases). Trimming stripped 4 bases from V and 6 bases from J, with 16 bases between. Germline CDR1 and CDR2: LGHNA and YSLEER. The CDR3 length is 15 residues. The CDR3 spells CASSLGPERGNEQFF. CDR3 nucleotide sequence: TGCGCCAGCAGCCTTGGCCCGGAACGGGGCAATGAGCAGTTCTTC.

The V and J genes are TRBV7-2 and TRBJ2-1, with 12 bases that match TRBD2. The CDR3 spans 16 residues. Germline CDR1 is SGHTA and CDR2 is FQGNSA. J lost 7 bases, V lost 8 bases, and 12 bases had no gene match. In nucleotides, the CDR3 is TGTGCCAGCCGATCCTCTCTAGCGGGAGGGCCTAATGAGCAGTTCTTC. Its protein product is CASRSSLAGGPNEQFF. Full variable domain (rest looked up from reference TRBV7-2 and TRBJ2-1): GAGVSQSPSNKVTEKGKDVELRCDPISGHTALYWYRQSLGQGLEFLIYFQGNSAPDKSGLPSDRFSAERTGGSVSTLTIQRTQQEDSAVYLCASRSSLAGGPNEQFFGPGTRLTVL.

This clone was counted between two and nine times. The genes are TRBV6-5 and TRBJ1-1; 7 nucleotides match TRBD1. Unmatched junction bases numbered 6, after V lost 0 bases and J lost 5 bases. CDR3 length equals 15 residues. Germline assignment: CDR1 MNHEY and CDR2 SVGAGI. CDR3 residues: CASSYSRVQGTEAFF. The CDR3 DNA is TGTGCCAGCAGTTACTCGAGAGTACAGGGGACTGAAGCTTTCTTT.

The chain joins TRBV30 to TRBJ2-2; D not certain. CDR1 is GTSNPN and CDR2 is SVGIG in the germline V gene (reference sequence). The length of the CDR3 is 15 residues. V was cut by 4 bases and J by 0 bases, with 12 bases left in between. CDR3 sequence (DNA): TGTGCCTGGATAGAAAAAGACACGAACACCGGGGAGCTGTTTTTT. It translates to CAWIEKDTNTGELFF.

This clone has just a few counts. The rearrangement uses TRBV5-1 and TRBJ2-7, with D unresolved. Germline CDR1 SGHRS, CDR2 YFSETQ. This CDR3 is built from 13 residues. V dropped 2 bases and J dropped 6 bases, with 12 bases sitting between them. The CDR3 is CASSLGSNAEQYF. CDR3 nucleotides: TGCGCCAGCAGCTTAGGGTCCAACGCCGAGCAGTACTTC.